Included here is one TCR beta chain sequence, with context. These data come from a study of T cell responses to AZD1222 COVID-19 vaccine. The CDR3 is 16 residues long. Data came from immunoSEQ multiplex PCR; TCRdb stores just in-frame clones and leaves some out. The data show under 120,000 clones, 92% seen once. This specimen consisted of peripheral blood, obtained on day 0 of AZD1222 vaccination. The TCR sequence derives from an adult in good health. The V and J genes are TRBV21-1 and TRBJ2-1; TRBD1, the table's D call, lacks a check against the DNA. TRBV21-1 is shown as a pseudogene. CDR3 nucleotides: TGTGCCAGCAGCAGCCTTGGGCAGGGGAAATCTAATGAGCAGTTCTTC. Amino acid sequence: CASSSLGQGKSNEQFF.